This paragraph reports one TCR beta chain. A junction boundary mismatches the germline segment, possibly from a read error. One entry per CDR3 protein, called by TCRdb with MiXCR from the PCR reads. The data hold nearly 650,000 distinct CDR3 sequences, with around 25% observed a single time. From germline, CDR1 is KGHDR and CDR2 SFDVKD. The CDR3 runs to 11 residues. This record comes from a study of molecular identifiers for immune sequencing clone quantification. The chain links TRBV24-1 to TRBJ2-5, with D unresolved. This receptor was identified in a human donor in good health. Some libraries in this study had Jurkat cell RNA spiked in. Sequencing was done on a sample of naive CD8+ T cells from blood, with Jurkat cell RNA spiked in. Noted subset: FACS-sorted CD8+CD4-CCR7+CD45RA+ naive T cells. CDR3 sequence reads: CATSGSAPPPF. CDR3 nucleotides: TGTGCCACCAGCGGCAGCGCCCCCCCTCCCTTC.